What follows is one T cell receptor beta chain and its context. As yet, its antigen is unknown. These data belong to a study of cytomegalovirus exposure and HLA in healthy donors. Whole-study results and caveats: A list of roughly 160 TCR beta chains associated with cytomegalovirus was given. Published work reported that the classifier diagnosed cytomegalovirus status with high specificity and sensitivity. It was likely that a cluster of highly shared sequence variants was a sequencing artifact.

With 60 Vbeta and 13 Jbeta primers, the PCR was carried out. Repertoires were generated with immunoSEQ multiplex PCR, while TCRdb's copy carries only in-frame clones and drops some. The table records about 160,000 clones, 65% to 80% of them present only once. The CDR3 extends over 15 amino acids. CDR1 and CDR2 from the germline V gene are SGHRS and YFSETQ. V trimming: 3 bases; J trimming: 3 bases; junction bases outside the gene matches: 2. This sequence joins TRBV5-1 and TRBJ2-3; 12 nucleotides agree with TRBD2. This TCR derives from a female donor in good health and CMV-seronegative. Sequenced sample: PBMCs. The DNA of the CDR3 is TGCGCCAGCAGCTGGACTAGCGGGATTACAGATACGCAGTATTTT. As protein: CASSWTSGITDTQYF.